The 24 T cell receptor beta chains below all came from one sample that was sequenced in a study of T cell responses to AZD1222 COVID-19 vaccine. Data came from immunoSEQ multiplex PCR; TCRdb stores just in-frame clones and leaves some out. Of roughly 100,000 clones in the sample, approximately 88% are singletons; the top ten hold 13% to 15%. The sequences come from peripheral blood, collected 28 days after the second AZD1222 dose. These receptors all come from an adult who received the AZD1222 COVID-19 vaccine.

The chain joins TRBV6-5 to TRBJ1-1; D call uncertain. The V gene's germline CDR1 is MNHEY and CDR2 SVGAGI. With 0 bases removed from V and 1 base from J, the gap between germline ends came to 9 bases. This CDR3 is built from 15 residues. The DNA for the CDR3 is TGTGCCAGCAGTTACTCGATTCGGGGGAACACTGAAGCTTTCTTT. Translating gives CASSYSIRGNTEAFF.

This rearrangement joins TRBV11-3 to TRBJ2-7; TRBD2 might be the D (5 bases). The CDR3 runs to 15 residues. V was shortened by 5 bases and J by 7 bases, with 21 bases between the two germline ends. Germline CDR1 is SGHNT and CDR2 is YENEEA. The CDR3 nucleotides are TGTGCCAGCAGCCATTTGACGGGGAGCCCTTTGGAGCAGTACTTC. Translated, it gives CASSHLTGSPLEQYF.

Worth noting for this clone: An end of the junction does not agree with germline; a read error may underlie this. V usage is TRBV6-2 or TRBV6-3 and J usage is TRBJ1-1; 9 bases map to TRBD1. This CDR3 has 19 amino acids. Germline V lookup: CDR1 MNHEY, CDR2 SVGEGT. Here the CDR3 reads CASSYPQGARQNRNSEAFF. DNA for the CDR3: TGTGCCAGCAGTTACCCACAGGGGGCCCGTCAAAACCGGAACTCTGAAGCTTTCTTT.

The chain links TRBV19 to TRBJ2-5; D possibly corresponds to TRBD2 (5 bases). The CDR3 contains 13 residues. Trimming took off 4 bases at V and 5 bases at J, with 11 bases between the two ends. CDR1 LNHDA and CDR2 SQIVND come from the germline V gene (reference sequence). CDR3 residues: CASSSGLEETQYF. The DNA for the CDR3 is TGTGCCAGTAGTAGCGGACTTGAGGAGACCCAGTACTTC.

This clone was observed once. V gene TRBV6-1 combines with J gene TRBJ2-5, with D unresolved. V shed 3 bases and J shed 4 bases, with 9 bases lying between them. Germline V gene data show CDR1 as MNHNS and CDR2 as SASEGT. This CDR3 spans 13 amino acids. CDR3 sequence: CASSEGWRETQYF. The CDR3 DNA is TGTGCCAGCAGTGAGGGGTGGAGAGAGACCCAGTACTTC.

The rearrangement joins TRBV7-9 to TRBJ2-4, with a possible D match to TRBD2 (5 bases). The V gene's germline CDR1 is SEHNR and CDR2 FQNEAQ (reference sequence). The V and J ends lost 4 bases and 1 base respectively, with 17 bases between them. The CDR3 runs 17 residues. CDR3 region: CASSSSEEATAKNIQYF. The CDR3 DNA follows: TGTGCCAGCAGCTCCTCCGAGGAGGCTACGGCCAAAAACATTCAGTACTTC.

The chain employs TRBV12-3 or TRBV12-4 and TRBJ2-7, with D perhaps TRBD1 or TRBD2 (5 bases each). The V end lost 2 bases, the J end lost 8 bases, and 10 bases lay between the germline ends. This CDR3 has 12 residues. The CDR3 DNA reads as TGTGCCAGCAGTTTAACGGGGACCCAGCAGTACTTC. It codes for CASSLTGTQQYF.

The chain joins TRBV4-1 to TRBJ2-2, with TRBD2 matching over 9 bases. V dropped 1 base and J dropped 5; count of bases not matched to a gene: 5. Germline V CDR1 and CDR2: MGHRA, YSYEKL. The CDR3 extends over 16 amino acids. CDR3 coding DNA: TGCGCCAGCAGCCAAGTAGCGGGGGATTCTACCGGGGAGCTGTTTTTT. Encoded protein: CASSQVAGDSTGELFF.

The rearrangement joins TRBV6-5 to TRBJ1-5; D is possibly TRBD1 (6 bases). Germline CDR1 and CDR2: MNHEY and SVGAGI. V was trimmed by 5 bases and J by 2 bases, leaving 7 bases between them. This CDR3 is 13 amino acids long. The CDR3 region is CASSNRGNQPQHF. The CDR3 bases are TGTGCCAGCAGTAACAGGGGCAATCAGCCCCAGCATTTT.

This clone turned up a few times. The rearrangement joins TRBV7-3 to TRBJ2-7; 7 bases map to TRBD1. The CDR3 is made up of 15 amino acids. The junction had 9 bases not matched to a gene; V was cut back by 5 bases and J by 2 bases. Germline loops: CDR1 SGHTA, CDR2 FQGTGA. The CDR3: CASSLGQVGAYEQYF. The CDR3 DNA follows: TGTGCCAGCAGCCTTGGACAGGTCGGTGCCTACGAGCAGTACTTC.

This clone was detected only once. The chain combines TRBV3-1 (or the pseudogene TRBV3-2) with TRBJ2-7, with 10 bases identical to TRBD2. With 5 bases clipped from V and 4 bases from J, the junction kept 2 bases outside the gene matches. This CDR3 region has 13 residues. In germline, CDR1 is LGHDT, CDR2 YNNKEL (reference sequence). The CDR3 region has the DNA TGTGCCAGCAGCGCGACTAGCGGGTACGAGCAGTACTTC. This sequence encodes CASSATSGYEQYF.

The chain employs TRBV9 and TRBJ1-1; 7 nucleotides agree with TRBD1. The germline V gene has CDR1 SGDLS and CDR2 YYNGEE. Trimming removed 0 bases from V and 11 bases from J; junction bases left unmatched: 7. The CDR3 has 13 residues. As DNA, the CDR3 is TGTGCCAGCAGCGTAGGACAGGGCCAAACGGCTTTCTTT. Protein product: CASSVGQGQTAFF.

The rearrangement links TRBV19 to TRBJ2-1; TRBD2 aligns across 10 bases. There are 16 residues in the CDR3. Germline-derived CDR1 and CDR2 are LNHDA and SQIVND (reference sequence). Trimming removed 1 base from V and 4 bases from J; junction bases left unmatched: 4. CDR3 loop: CASSIGELAGYNEQFF. The CDR3 bases are TGTGCCAGTAGTATAGGGGAACTAGCGGGGTACAATGAGCAGTTCTTC.

A single count supports this clone. V and J are TRBV7-9 and TRBJ2-6; 11 bases line up with TRBD1. Germline V gene lookup returns CDR1 SEHNR and CDR2 FQNEAQ (reference sequence). The CDR3 is 17 amino acids. V shed 5 bases and J 2 bases; nucleotides not matched to a gene: 5. The CDR3 is CASSLGQGATGANVLTF. In DNA form, the CDR3 reads TGTGCCAGCAGCCTTGGACAGGGGGCCACTGGGGCCAACGTCCTGACTTTC.

The CDR3 reads CASSLAGAGGFYEQYF. For the CDR3, the DNA is TGCGCCAGCAGCTTGGCCGGGGCAGGGGGCTTCTACGAGCAGTACTTC. This chain joins TRBV5-1 and TRBJ2-7, with 8 bases fitting TRBD1. CDR3 length: 16 residues. V dropped 0 bases and J dropped 3; count of bases not matched to a gene: 8. Germline V gene sequence: CDR1 SGHRS, CDR2 YFSETQ.

This rearrangement joins TRBV6-6 to TRBJ1-2; unclear D gene. Trimming took off 5 bases at V and 8 bases at J, with 15 bases between the two ends. CDR1 is MNHNY, CDR2 SVGAGI, per germline (reference sequence). CDR3 size: 13 residues. The chain's CDR3 is CASSHRALKGYTF. CDR3 nucleotides: TGTGCCAGCAGTCACCGGGCCCTAAAAGGCTACACCTTC.

The sample holds one count of this clone. The V gene is TRBV2, the J gene TRBJ2-2; tentatively, D is TRBD2 (6 bases). Trimming removed 6 bases from V and 4 bases from J, with 15 bases in between. Germline V lookup: CDR1 SNHLY, CDR2 FYNNEI. The CDR3 runs to 15 residues. CDR3 DNA sequence: TGTGCCAGCAGAGGAGGGCGGGACCCCACCGGGGAGCTGTTTTTT. This codes for CASRGGRDPTGELFF.

This clone was seen a single time. V gene TRBV4-1 combines with J gene TRBJ1-2; D perhaps matches TRBD1 (5 bases). V was clipped by 0 bases and J by 2 bases, with 7 bases between them. The CDR3 length is 14 residues. The germline V gene has CDR1 MGHRA and CDR2 YSYEKL. The chain's CDR3 is CASSQDRANYGYTF. In DNA, the CDR3 is TGCGCCAGCAGCCAAGACAGGGCAAACTATGGCTACACCTTC.

The gene calls are TRBV5-1 and TRBJ2-7, with TRBD2 as a possible D gene (6 bases). CDR3 length equals 15 residues. Germline CDR1 SGHRS, CDR2 YFSETQ. Trimming cost V 2 bases and J 1 base, with 13 bases left between them. CDR3 region: CASSFDSRGSYEQYF. The DNA of the CDR3 is TGCGCCAGCAGCTTTGACAGCCGGGGGTCCTACGAGCAGTACTTC.

V usage is TRBV6-5 and J usage is TRBJ2-1; D is perhaps TRBD1 (6 bases). The CDR3 consists of 13 residues. Trimming removed 2 bases at V and 7 bases at J, with 9 bases between. The germline gives CDR1 MNHEY, CDR2 SVGAGI. The CDR3, as DNA: TGTGCCAGCAGTTACACGGACAGAAATGAGCAGTTCTTC. This encodes CASSYTDRNEQFF.

This chain joins TRBV9 and TRBJ1-1; 10 nucleotides line up with TRBD1. Germline V lookup: CDR1 SGDLS, CDR2 YYNGEE. The CDR3 totals 13 residues. The J segment lost 13 bases and the V segment lost 2 bases, leaving 8 bases of the junction unmatched. The CDR3 DNA sequence: TGTGCCAGCAGCGTTGGACAGGGGGGTGTTGTTTTCTTT. The encoded protein is CASSVGQGGVVFF. Filled out from reference TRBV9 and TRBJ1-1, the complete variable domain reads DSGVTQTPKHLITATGQRVTLRCSPRSGDLSVYWYQQSLDQGLQFLIQYYNGEERAKGNILERFSAQQFPDLHSELNLSSLELGDSALYFCASSVGQGGVVFFGQGTRLTVV.

Remarks on this clone: Sequence at one end of the junction differs from germline and may be a read error. The chain employs TRBV4-1 and TRBJ2-1; possible D gene TRBD2, 5 bases. Looked up from germline, CDR1 is MGHRA and CDR2 is YSYEKL. CDR3 length: 16 residues. In DNA form, the CDR3 reads TGCGCCAGCAGTCAAGGCGGAGAGGGTCGTCCCAATGAGCAGTTCTTC. This codes for CASSQGGEGRPNEQFF.

This rearrangement joins TRBV4-3 to TRBJ2-5; D perhaps matches TRBD2 (6 bases). This CDR3 is built from 13 residues. CDR1 is LGHNA and CDR2 is YSLEER in the germline V gene. V was clipped by 4 bases and J by 5 bases, with 11 bases between them. CDR3 sequence reads: CASSLGGFETQYF. In DNA, the CDR3 is TGCGCCAGCAGCCTCGGGGGATTCGAGACCCAGTACTTC.

The V and J genes are TRBV7-3 and TRBJ1-1; D perhaps matches TRBD1 (6 bases). This CDR3 is 13 amino acids long. Germline V CDR1 and CDR2: SGHTA, FQGTGA. Deletions cut 5 bases from V and 0 bases from J, with 7 bases between. The CDR3 sequence is CASSRTVNTEAFF. The CDR3 DNA sequence: TGTGCCAGCAGCAGGACAGTGAACACTGAAGCTTTCTTT.